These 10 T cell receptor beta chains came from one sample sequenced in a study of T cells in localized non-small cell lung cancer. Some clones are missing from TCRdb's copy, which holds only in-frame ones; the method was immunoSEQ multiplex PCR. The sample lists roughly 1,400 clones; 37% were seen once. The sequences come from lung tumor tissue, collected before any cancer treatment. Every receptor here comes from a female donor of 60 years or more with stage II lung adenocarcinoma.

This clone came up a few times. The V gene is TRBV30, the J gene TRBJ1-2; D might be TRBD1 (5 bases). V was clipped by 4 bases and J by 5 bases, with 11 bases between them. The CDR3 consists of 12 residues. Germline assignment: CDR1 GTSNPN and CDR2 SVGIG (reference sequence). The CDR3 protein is CAWTVDKYGYTF. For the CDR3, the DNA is TGTGCCTGGACCGTGGACAAATATGGCTACACCTTC.

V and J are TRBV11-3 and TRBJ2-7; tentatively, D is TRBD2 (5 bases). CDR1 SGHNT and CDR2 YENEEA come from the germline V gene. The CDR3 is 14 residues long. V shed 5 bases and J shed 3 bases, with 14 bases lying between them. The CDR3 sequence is CASSPQVGGYEQYF. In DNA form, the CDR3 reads TGTGCCAGCAGCCCCCAGGTAGGAGGCTACGAGCAGTACTTC.

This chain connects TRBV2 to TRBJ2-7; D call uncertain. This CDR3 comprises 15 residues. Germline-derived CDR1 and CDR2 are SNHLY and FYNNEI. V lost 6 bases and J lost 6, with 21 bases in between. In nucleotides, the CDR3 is TGTGCCAGCAGCTTGACAAGGCCGACAATGGGCGAGCAGTACTTC. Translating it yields CASSLTRPTMGEQYF.

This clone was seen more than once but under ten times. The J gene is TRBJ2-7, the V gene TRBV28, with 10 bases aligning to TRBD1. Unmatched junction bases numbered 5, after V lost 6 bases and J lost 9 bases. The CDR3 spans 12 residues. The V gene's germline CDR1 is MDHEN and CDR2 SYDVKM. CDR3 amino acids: CASRAGQGTQYF. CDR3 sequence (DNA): TGTGCCAGCAGGGCGGGACAGGGGACGCAGTACTTC.

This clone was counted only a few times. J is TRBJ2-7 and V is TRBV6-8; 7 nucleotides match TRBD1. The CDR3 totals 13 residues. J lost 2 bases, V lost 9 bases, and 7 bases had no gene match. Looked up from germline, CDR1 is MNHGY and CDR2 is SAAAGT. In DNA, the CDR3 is TGTGCCAGTCTAGACAGGGTTGCCTACGAGCAGTACTTC. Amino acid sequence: CASLDRVAYEQYF.

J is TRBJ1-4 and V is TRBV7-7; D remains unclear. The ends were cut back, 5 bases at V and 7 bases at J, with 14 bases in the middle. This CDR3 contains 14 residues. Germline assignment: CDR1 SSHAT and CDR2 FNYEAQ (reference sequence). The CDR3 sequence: CASSANRLGEKLFF. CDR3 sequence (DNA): TGTGCCAGCAGCGCAAACCGTTTGGGTGAAAAACTGTTTTTT.

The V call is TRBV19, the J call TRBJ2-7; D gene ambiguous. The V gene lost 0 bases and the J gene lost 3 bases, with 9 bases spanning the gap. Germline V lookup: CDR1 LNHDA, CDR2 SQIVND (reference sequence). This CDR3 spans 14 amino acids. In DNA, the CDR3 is TGTGCCAGTAGTATAGACAGATGGGGCTACGAGCAGTACTTC. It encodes CASSIDRWGYEQYF.

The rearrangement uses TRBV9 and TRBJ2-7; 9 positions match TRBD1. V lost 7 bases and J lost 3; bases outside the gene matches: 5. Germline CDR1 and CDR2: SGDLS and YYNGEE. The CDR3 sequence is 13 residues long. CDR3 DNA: TGTGCCAGCTGGGGACAGGGATACTACGAGCAGTACTTC. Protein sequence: CASWGQGYYEQYF.

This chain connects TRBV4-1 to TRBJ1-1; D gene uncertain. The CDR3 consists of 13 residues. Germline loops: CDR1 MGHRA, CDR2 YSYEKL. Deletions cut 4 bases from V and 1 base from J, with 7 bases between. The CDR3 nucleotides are TGCGCCAGCAGCCTGGGATGGAACACTGAAGCTTTCTTT. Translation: CASSLGWNTEAFF.

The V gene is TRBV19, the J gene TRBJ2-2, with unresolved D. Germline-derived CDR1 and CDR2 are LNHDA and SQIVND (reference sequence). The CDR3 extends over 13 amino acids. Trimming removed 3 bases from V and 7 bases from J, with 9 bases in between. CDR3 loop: CASSIGGNGELFF. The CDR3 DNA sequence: TGTGCCAGTAGTATTGGTGGGAACGGGGAGCTGTTTTTT.